These T cell receptor beta chains were read from a single sample in a study of cytomegalovirus exposure and HLA in healthy donors. Sequenced by immunoSEQ multiplex PCR; TCRdb stores in-frame clones only, minus some. The sample carries 130,000 to 150,000 clones, around 78% recorded once. Sequenced input: PBMCs. These receptors all stem from a woman younger than 35 in good health and CMV-seropositive. Each CDR3 is given without its conserved first and last residue.

j_call v_call cdr3_aa
TRBJ2-7 TRBV29-1 SVEGDTNYEQY
TRBJ1-2 TRBV27 ASSLGGKEKGYT
TRBJ2-5 TRBV11-2 ASSWGRNQETQY
TRBJ1-4 TRBV7-8 ASRADRGVTNEKLF
- TRBV2 ASRGSSYEQY
TRBJ2-5 TRBV5-1 ASSLAQGGQETQY
TRBJ2-5 TRBV5-1 ASSLTGGPTETQY
TRBJ1-2 TRBV10-3 AIARDPYGYT
TRBJ2-3 TRBV5-1 ASSPGMGSTDTQY
TRBJ1-6 TRBV5-1 ASSADYRQTSSYNSPLH
TRBJ2-5 TRBV7-6 ASSLNLGLGQETQY
TRBJ1-6 TRBV7-9 SSSLDGLGRNSPLH
TRBJ2-5 TRBV5-4 ASSPGTNQETQY
TRBJ2-1 TRBV25-1 ATSIGGAYNNEQF
TRBJ2-1 TRBV28 ASSLGGGRGEQF
TRBJ2-7 TRBV19 ASRPKGVDGAYEQY
TRBJ1-4 TRBV5-1 ASSFRQGENEKLF
TRBJ1-5 TRBV4-2 ASSQGGSSNQPQH
TRBJ2-5 TRBV14 ASSLRLAGAIQETQY
TRBJ1-1 TRBV10-1 ASSESFQGANTEAF
TRBJ2-1 TRBV9 ASSVIGGNEQF
TRBJ2-1 TRBV5-6 ASRGTGGEQF
TRBJ1-6 TRBV29-1 SVADSPNSPLH
TRBJ1-5 TRBV10-3 AISDSSYQPQH
TRBJ2-1 TRBV6-4 ASSEGAPSPNEQF
TRBJ1-5 TRBV6-1 ASSEEGQVDQPQH
TRBJ1-5 TRBV19 ASSPQGVRDQPQH
TRBJ2-7 TRBV18 ASSSHPGTGVHEQY
TRBJ2-3 TRBV11-2 ASSPRTGGADTQY
TRBJ2-3 TRBV6-1 ASSEATGKTDTQY
TRBJ2-1 TRBV29-1 SVGRLNEQF
TRBJ1-2 TRBV7-9 ASSPKTVYGYT
TRBJ2-7 TRBV7-9 AVTRGSSYEQY
TRBJ2-7 TRBV28 ASSTGTALRDEQY
TRBJ2-1 TRBV6-5 ASSSSWRGGYNEQF
TRBJ2-1 TRBV6-6 ASNDPGQGRGSEQF
TRBJ2-2 TRBV14 ASSHVAPGELF
TRBJ1-5 TRBV2 ASSDRGSNQPQH
TRBJ2-2 TRBV5-1 ASKLAGGPGELF
TRBJ1-2 TRBV5-6 ASSSTGQGGYT
TRBJ1-6 TRBV18 ASSPRGVVPLH
TRBJ1-1 TRBV28 ASSFRGGNTEAF
TRBJ1-3 TRBV4-1 ASSQEPGANTIY
TRBJ1-1 TRBV7-6 ASSLGRNTEAF
TRBJ1-3 TRBV7-9 ASSLRGSGNTIY
TRBJ2-7 TRBV9 ASSKGLTKDYEQY
TRBJ1-5 TRBV30 AWSVRAGGQPQH
TRBJ2-1 TRBV5-6 ASSLVGVSSSYNEQF
TRBJ2-4 TRBV5-1 ASSSISDRGHIQY